This TCR beta chain is from a study of cytomegalovirus exposure and HLA in healthy donors. With 60 Vbeta and 13 Jbeta primers, the PCR was carried out. Data came from immunoSEQ multiplex PCR; TCRdb stores just in-frame clones and leaves some out. Here the sample spans some 97,000 clones, roughly 77% being singletons. From germline, CDR1 is SNHLY and CDR2 FYNNEI. With V trimmed by 2 bases and J by 4 bases, 6 bases remained unmatched. This CDR3 region has 15 residues. The sequence came from a woman between 50 and 59 years old in good health and CMV-seropositive. The sample taken for sequencing was PBMCs. J is TRBJ1-2 and V is TRBV2; the match to TRBD1 covers 8 bases. The CDR3 reads CASSEPQGALYGYTF. CDR3 bases: TGTGCCAGCAGTGAACCCCAGGGGGCTCTCTATGGCTACACCTTC.